Below are 11 T cell receptor beta chains sequenced from a single sample in a study of T cells in Graves' hyperthyroidism and ophthalmopathy. Amplification of TCR beta CDR3 regions used RNA as the template. In the first-round RT-PCR of the TCR CDR3, the HTBI primer set was used. TCRdb passed the multiplex PCR reads through MiXCR, listing each CDR3 protein once. This table holds 300,000 to 500,000 distinct CDR3 sequences, roughly an eighth found once. Sequenced material: blood. These receptors were collected from a man aged 45-65 years with Graves' ophthalmopathy.

V is TRBV6-1 and J is TRBJ2-2; 8 bases agree with TRBD2. V was pared by 0 bases and J by 4 bases, with 13 bases of the junction left unmatched. Germline CDR1 reads MNHNS; CDR2 reads SASEGT. This CDR3 spans 19 amino acids. CDR3 nucleotides: TGTGCCAGCAGTGAAGCGTTACTAGCGGAGGTTATTTTCACCGGGGAGCTGTTTTTT. Protein product: CASSEALLAEVIFTGELFF.

This clonotype has only a few counts. V is TRBV12-3 or TRBV12-4 and J is TRBJ2-4, with a tentative D call TRBD1 (5 bases). CDR3 size: 15 residues. V dropped 5 bases and J dropped 3 bases, with 14 bases sitting between them. CDR3: CASSRGQGSKNIQYF. The CDR3 DNA follows: TGTGCCAGCAGTCGCGGTCAGGGAAGCAAAAACATTCAGTACTTC.

This chain joins TRBV12-3 or TRBV12-4 and TRBJ2-7, with 9 bases that match TRBD2. The CDR3 spans 16 residues. The junction had 12 bases not matched to a gene; V was cut back by 6 bases and J by 3 bases. The CDR3 protein is CASSRQIAGDYYEQYF. The CDR3 coding sequence is TGTGCCAGCAGCCGCCAAATAGCGGGAGATTACTACGAGCAGTACTTC.

This clonotype was observed a few times. A read error is possible here, since a much larger clone lies one base away. The chain couples TRBV29-1 to TRBJ2-7, with TRBD1 matching 8 bases. The CDR3 extends over 14 amino acids. From germline, CDR1 is SQVTM and CDR2 ANQGSEA. The CDR3 is CGAGSDRDHYEQYF. As DNA, the CDR3 is TGCGGCGCCGGCTCGGACAGGGATCACTACGAGCAGTACTTC.

The CDR3 DNA reads as TGCAGCGTCCAGGGCGCGATGCATCAGCCCCAGCATTTT. It specifies CSVQGAMHQPQHF. The V call is TRBV29-1, the J call TRBJ1-5, with D possibly being TRBD1 (5 bases). The length of the CDR3 is 13 residues. Germline CDR1 and CDR2: SQVTM and ANQGSEA. Trimming pared 6 bases from V and 5 bases from J, leaving 14 bases between.

The rearrangement joins TRBV6-5 to TRBJ2-1, with 8 positions matching TRBD2. Germline trimming cut 2 bases from V and 2 bases from J; bases unmatched to any gene: 11. Germline V gene data show CDR1 as MNHEY and CDR2 as SVGAGI. The CDR3 is 18 residues long. This chain's CDR3 is CASSYRIDLAGTYNEQFF. The CDR3 DNA is TGTGCCAGCAGTTACCGGATCGACTTAGCGGGGACCTACAATGAGCAGTTCTTC.

This clonotype showed up many times. J is TRBJ2-7 and V is TRBV10-3; a possible D gene is TRBD2 (5 bases). The V and J ends lost 2 bases and 7 bases respectively, with 12 bases between them. The length of the CDR3 is 13 residues. The germline gives CDR1 ENHRY, CDR2 SYGVKD. CDR3 nucleotides: TGTGCCATCAGTGAGACGGGGTTCAGTGAGCAGTACTTC. This gives the protein CAISETGFSEQYF.

This clonotype was picked up many times. The gene calls are TRBV5-6 and TRBJ1-5; D is undetermined. The germline V gene encodes CDR1 SGHDT and CDR2 YYEEEE. Trimming took 0 bases from V and 6 from J, leaving 10 bases between them. The CDR3 loop spans 14 amino acids. For the CDR3, the DNA is TGTGCCAGCAGCTTGGGGGCTCAGGTTCAGCCCCAGCATTTT. This sequence encodes CASSLGAQVQPQHF. Drawing the rest from reference TRBV5-6 and TRBJ1-5, the complete variable domain is DAGVTQSPTHLIKTRGQQVTLRCSPKSGHDTVSWYQQALGQGPQFIFQYYEEEERQRGNFPDRFSGHQFPNYSSELNVNALLLGDSALYLCASSLGAQVQPQHFGDGTRLSIL.

This clonotype was observed a single time. A much larger clone differs from this one at a single base, so this may be a read error. V is TRBV4-1 and J is TRBJ1-2; D gene unclear. Germline V gives CDR1 MGHRA, CDR2 YSYEKL. The CDR3 loop spans 11 amino acids. For the CDR3, the DNA is TGCGTCAGCAGCCAAGTTGGACGCTACACCTTC. Amino acid sequence: CVSSQVGRYTF.

This clonotype was recorded once. The chain has TRBV29-1 and TRBJ2-3; D not resolved. Trimming cost V 4 bases and J 3 bases, with 8 bases left between them. Germline CDR1 and CDR2: SQVTM and ANQGSEA. The CDR3 is 12 amino acids. CDR3 region: CSVAGGTDTQYF. The CDR3 bases are TGCAGCGTTGCGGGTGGAACAGATACGCAGTATTTT.

The J gene is TRBJ2-5, the V gene TRBV12-3 or TRBV12-4; 7 nucleotides align to TRBD1. This CDR3 comprises 12 residues. J was trimmed by 3 bases and V by 5 bases; bases with no gene match: 0. CDR3 coding DNA: TGTGCCAGCAGTACAGGGGAAGAGACCCAGTACTTC. This sequence encodes CASSTGEETQYF.